The 22 T cell receptor beta chains given below trace back to one sample, sequenced in a study of vaccination and CD4 T cells after COVID-19. Cultured CD4+ T cell DNA was sequenced using the Oncomine TCR Beta short-read assay. One entry per CDR3 protein, called by TCRdb with MiXCR from the PCR reads. The sample comprises approximately 15,000 distinct CDR3 sequences, 35% of which are singletons, and less than 15% rests with the top ten. Treatment denoted: roughly 10-day PBMC culture with coronavirus spike peptide pools or control peptides (ViraFEST assay). These TCRs are of unknown antigen specificity. Material for sequencing was cultured CD4+ T cells from blood. These receptor sequences come from a human donor with COVID-19.

This clonotype was detected only a few times. The chain recombines TRBV20-1 with TRBJ2-3; the match to TRBD2 covers 8 bases. CDR3 length equals 17 residues. The trim removed 3 bases at V and 4 bases at J, leaving 15 bases unmatched. The germline V gene encodes CDR1 DFQATT and CDR2 SNEGSKA (reference sequence). CDR3 region: CSASGLSGGTGPDTQYF. CDR3 nucleotides: TGCAGTGCTAGCGGGCTCTCGGGAGGGACGGGCCCAGATACGCAGTATTTT.

The chain uses TRBV29-1 and TRBJ1-2; D ambiguous. This CDR3 comprises 15 residues. The germline V gene has CDR1 SQVTM and CDR2 ANQGSEA. The V and J ends lost 4 bases and 0 bases respectively, with 15 bases between them. CDR3 in DNA: TGCAGCGTTGTGGTCAGCCATACAGCTAACTATGGCTACACCTTC. Protein product: CSVVVSHTANYGYTF.

This clonotype was picked up a small number of times. CDR3 region: CAWSVGQATSGNTIYF. The CDR3 region has the DNA TGTGCCTGGAGTGTAGGGCAGGCGACCTCTGGAAACACCATATATTTT. V and J are TRBV30 and TRBJ1-3; no firm D call. V was clipped by 0 bases and J by 0 bases, with 12 bases between them. CDR3 size: 16 residues. Germline CDR1 and CDR2: GTSNPN and SVGIG (reference sequence).

This chain links TRBV7-9 with TRBJ1-1, with D unresolved. Germline CDR1 reads SEHNR; CDR2 reads FQNEAQ (reference sequence). The CDR3 has 14 residues. V was shortened by 1 base and J by 0 bases, with 6 bases between the two germline ends. The CDR3 nucleotides are TGTGCCAGCAGCTTAGGGCAGATGAACACTGAAGCTTTCTTT. Its protein product is CASSLGQMNTEAFF.

This clonotype has more than one count but fewer than ten. This chain connects TRBV20-1 to TRBJ2-3; the D gene could be TRBD1 or TRBD2 (6 bases each). The CDR3 loop spans 13 amino acids. CDR1 and CDR2 from the germline V gene are DFQATT and SNEGSKA (reference sequence). V was clipped by 3 bases and J by 4 bases, with 11 bases between them. The CDR3 DNA reads TGCAGTGCTAGCTTCGGGGGCTCAGATACGCAGTATTTT. Amino acids: CSASFGGSDTQYF.

The V call is TRBV30, the J call TRBJ2-3; the D gene is possibly TRBD1 (6 bases). Trimming shortened V by 8 bases and J by 0 bases, and 15 bases separated the two germline ends. Germline values: CDR1 GTSNPN, CDR2 SVGIG (reference sequence). The length of the CDR3 is 14 residues. The CDR3 is CAQTMGASTDTQYF. CDR3 sequence (DNA): TGTGCCCAGACTATGGGGGCTAGCACAGATACGCAGTATTTT.

The chain is built from TRBV2 and TRBJ1-1; D gene ambiguous. The V end was cut by 3 bases, the J end by 7 bases, with 15 bases between. This CDR3 is 14 amino acids long. Germline-derived CDR1 and CDR2 are SNHLY and FYNNEI. For the CDR3, the DNA is TGTGCCAGCAGTGAGGAGTTTAGAACAAGTGAAGCTTTCTTT. It specifies CASSEEFRTSEAFF.

This clonotype came up a few times. CDR3 region: CASSPADNYGYTF. CDR3 in DNA: TGTGCCAGCTCACCCGCGGACAACTATGGCTACACCTTC. The chain recombines TRBV18 with TRBJ1-2; D unresolved. CDR3 length: 13 amino acids. Germline V CDR1 and CDR2: KGHSH, LQKENI. The V end lost 3 bases, the J end lost 2 bases, and 7 bases lay between the germline ends.

By sample fraction, this clonotype is medium-sized. The CDR3 DNA sequence: TGTGCCACCAGAGGAGCTAGCGGTCCCGGGGAGCTGTTTTTT. This encodes CATRGASGPGELFF. The chain joins TRBV15 to TRBJ2-2; 7 positions agree with TRBD2. V dropped 6 bases and J dropped 6; count of bases not matched to a gene: 7. This CDR3 region has 14 residues. Per germline, CDR1 LNHNV and CDR2 YYDKDF (reference sequence).

This chain joins TRBV30 and TRBJ1-6; D remains ambiguous. The CDR3 is made up of 17 amino acids. Trimming pared 5 bases from V and 4 bases from J, leaving 21 bases between. Germline V lookup: CDR1 GTSNPN, CDR2 SVGIG (reference sequence). The CDR3 protein is CAWASSPPGSYNSPLHF. CDR3 sequence (DNA): TGTGCCTGGGCCTCGAGCCCTCCGGGCAGTTATAATTCACCCCTCCACTTT.

This clonotype was seen only a few times. The CDR3 DNA is TGTGCCAGCAGCTCCTTCCGGAGGCTAGGCGATAACTATGGCTACACCTTC. Translation gives CASSSFRRLGDNYGYTF. V gene TRBV7-9 combines with J gene TRBJ1-2, with D unresolved. Between the trimmed V and J ends, which lost 4 bases and 1 base, there was a span of 19 bases. The CDR3 contains 17 residues. The germline CDR1 and CDR2 sequences are SEHNR and FQNEAQ (reference sequence).

This clonotype was counted a few times. The chain links TRBV11-1 to TRBJ1-2; the D gene is possibly TRBD1 (6 bases). CDR3 length: 16 residues. V lost 5 bases, J lost 5 bases, and 21 bases lay in between. Germline V gene data show CDR1 as SGHAT and CDR2 as FQDESV (reference sequence). CDR3 nucleotide sequence: TGTGCCAGCAGCCACCCCCGACAGGCTCAGACGTATGGCTACACCTTC. Its translation is CASSHPRQAQTYGYTF.

The V and J genes are TRBV20-1 and TRBJ2-3; 7 bases map to TRBD1. This CDR3 is built from 14 residues. Trimming at V came to 3 bases and at J to 0 bases, leaving 3 bases not matched to a gene. The germline V gene has CDR1 DFQATT and CDR2 SNEGSKA (reference sequence). CDR3 region: CSARGTASTDTQYF. As DNA, the CDR3 is TGCAGTGCTAGGGGGACAGCTAGCACAGATACGCAGTATTTT.

The rearrangement uses TRBV30 and TRBJ2-1, with 10 bases identical to TRBD1. Germline V CDR1 and CDR2: GTSNPN, SVGIG (reference sequence). V was clipped by 4 bases and J by 6 bases; unmatched bases: 6. This CDR3 comprises 14 residues. DNA for the CDR3: TGTGCCTGGAACCCGGGACAGGGGTTCAATGAGCAGTTCTTC. Protein sequence: CAWNPGQGFNEQFF.

A few counts support this clonotype. The chain recombines TRBV14 with TRBJ1-6, with TRBD1 matching over 7 bases. The CDR3 spans 15 residues. The trim removed 2 bases at V and 6 bases at J, leaving 4 bases unmatched. Germline assignment: CDR1 SGHDN and CDR2 FVKESK. CDR3 nucleotide sequence: TGTGCCAGCAGCCAATCAGGGGGGGGTAATTCACCCCTCCACTTT. Amino acids: CASSQSGGGNSPLHF.

This chain uses TRBV18 with TRBJ1-1, with TRBD1 as a possible D gene (5 bases). The CDR3 consists of 13 residues. Germline V CDR1 and CDR2: KGHSH, LQKENI. V was clipped by 3 bases and J by 1 base, with 6 bases between them. The CDR3 loop reads CASSPQGNTEAFF. Written as DNA, the CDR3 is TGTGCCAGCTCACCGCAGGGGAACACTGAAGCTTTCTTT.

This rearrangement joins TRBV19 to TRBJ2-4, with TRBD1 matching 8 bases. The ends lost 5 bases at V and 1 base at J; junction bases unmatched: 13. The CDR3 sequence is 18 residues long. Germline CDR1 and CDR2: LNHDA and SQIVND (reference sequence). CDR3 in DNA: TGTGCCAGTAGTGTAAAACCCCAGGGGGCCGTGGCCAAAAACATTCAGTACTTC. It translates to CASSVKPQGAVAKNIQYF.

The V call is TRBV5-1, the J call TRBJ1-1; possible D gene TRBD1, 6 bases. This CDR3 comprises 16 residues. CDR1 and CDR2 (germline): SGHRS, YFSETQ. Trimming pared 2 bases from V and 4 bases from J, leaving 18 bases between. CDR3 protein: CASSFGGLDSFTEAFF. Written as DNA, the CDR3 is TGCGCCAGCAGCTTCGGAGGACTGGACAGTTTCACTGAAGCTTTCTTT.

This clonotype was seen once. CDR3 DNA: TGCAGTGCTAGAGACCAGGGCGCCTCCTACGAGCAGTACTTC. Translation gives CSARDQGASYEQYF. The rearrangement links TRBV20-1 to TRBJ2-7; maybe TRBD1 (5 bases). Germline values: CDR1 DFQATT, CDR2 SNEGSKA (reference sequence). Trimming left V 0 bases short and J 0 bases short, with 9 bases between. This CDR3 is built from 14 residues.

The chain uses TRBV19 and TRBJ1-1; D is unresolved. There are 14 residues in the CDR3. The germline gives CDR1 LNHDA, CDR2 SQIVND (reference sequence). Trimming pared 6 bases from V and 1 base from J, leaving 12 bases between. CDR3 sequence (DNA): TGTGCCAGTAGCGCCCTGGCGGCGAACACTGAAGCTTTCTTT. Protein product: CASSALAANTEAFF.

CDR3: CASTEQGVYGYTF. CDR3 coding DNA: TGTGCCAGCACCGAACAGGGGGTCTATGGCTACACCTTC. The chain is built from TRBV6-1 and TRBJ1-2; 8 positions match TRBD1. The CDR3 covers 13 residues. V lost 7 bases and J lost 4; bases outside the gene matches: 5. The germline V gene encodes CDR1 MNHNS and CDR2 SASEGT.

This clonotype appeared a few times. The rearrangement links TRBV5-4 to TRBJ1-5; D gene uncertain. V was shortened by 1 base and J by 3 bases, with 8 bases between the two germline ends. This CDR3 has 14 amino acids. CDR1 is SGHNT, CDR2 YYREEE, per germline (reference sequence). For the CDR3, the DNA is TGTGCCAGCAGCTTGAACGGCTACAATCAGCCCCAGCATTTT. It codes for CASSLNGYNQPQHF. Supplemented by reference TRBV5-4 and TRBJ1-5, the full variable domain reads ETGVTQSPTHLIKTRGQQVTLRCSSQSGHNTVSWYQQALGQGPQFIFQYYREEENGRGNFPPRFSGLQFPNYSSELNVNALELDDSALYLCASSLNGYNQPQHFGDGTRLSIL.